The clone carrying this T cell receptor (beta chain) appeared a few times. Its antigen is unknown. This sample stems from a study of beta chain features in type 1 diabetes. What was sequenced were expressed TCRB transcripts, since all of the isolated RNA had been reverse transcribed. Produced via immunoSEQ multiplex PCR; TCRdb's table is partial and in-frame only. The sample lists around 240,000 clones; 9.6% were seen once. Study-wide results and limits: Patients with Type 1 diabetes showed moderately but significantly shorter TCRB CDR3s in all four CD4+ subsets.

CD45RO/CCR7/CD25/CD127/CD95/CD27 separated CD4+ naive, central memory, regulatory and stem cell-like memory cells by sorting. Between the trimmed V and J ends, which lost 0 bases and 7 bases, there was a span of 10 bases. CDR1 and CDR2 from the germline V gene are SGHDT and YYEEEE. The CDR3 runs to 14 residues. The sequenced sample was naive CD4+ T cells from blood. The receptor was isolated from a woman younger than 35 in good health. This chain links TRBV5-6 with TRBJ2-2; no firm D call. Here the CDR3 reads CASSLVVAGGELFF. The CDR3 nucleotides are TGTGCCAGCAGCTTGGTGGTAGCCGGCGGGGAGCTGTTTTTT.